This T cell receptor beta chain was recovered during a study of T cell responses to AZD1222 COVID-19 vaccine. Per germline, CDR1 LGHNA and CDR2 YNFKEQ. The V gene end was trimmed by 6 bases and the J gene end by 4 bases; junction bases not matched to a gene: 10. This CDR3 spans 16 amino acids. Sequenced by immunoSEQ multiplex PCR; TCRdb stores in-frame clones only, minus some. Of some 200,000 clones listed, over 80% are singletons. The receptor was isolated from an adult in good health. J is TRBJ1-4 and V is TRBV4-2; 8 bases fit TRBD1. The sample consisted of peripheral blood, taken on day 0 of AZD1222 vaccination. For the CDR3, the DNA is TGTGCCAGCAGTCAGGGGGCCTCAGACTATAATGAAAAACTGTTTTTT. This gives the protein CASSQGASDYNEKLFF.